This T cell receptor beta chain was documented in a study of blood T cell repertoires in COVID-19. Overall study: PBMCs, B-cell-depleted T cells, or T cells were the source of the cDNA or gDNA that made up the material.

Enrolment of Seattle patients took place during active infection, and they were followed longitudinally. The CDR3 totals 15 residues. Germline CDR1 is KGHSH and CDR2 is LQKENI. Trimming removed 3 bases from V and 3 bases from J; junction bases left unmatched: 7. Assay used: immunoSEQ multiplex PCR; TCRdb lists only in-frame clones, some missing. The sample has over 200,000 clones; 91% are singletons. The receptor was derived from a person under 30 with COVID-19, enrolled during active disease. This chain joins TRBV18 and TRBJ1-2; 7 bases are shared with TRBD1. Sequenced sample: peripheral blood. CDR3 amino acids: CASSPRGGGDYGYTF. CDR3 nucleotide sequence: TGTGCCAGCTCACCCCGCGGAGGGGGCGACTATGGCTACACCTTC.